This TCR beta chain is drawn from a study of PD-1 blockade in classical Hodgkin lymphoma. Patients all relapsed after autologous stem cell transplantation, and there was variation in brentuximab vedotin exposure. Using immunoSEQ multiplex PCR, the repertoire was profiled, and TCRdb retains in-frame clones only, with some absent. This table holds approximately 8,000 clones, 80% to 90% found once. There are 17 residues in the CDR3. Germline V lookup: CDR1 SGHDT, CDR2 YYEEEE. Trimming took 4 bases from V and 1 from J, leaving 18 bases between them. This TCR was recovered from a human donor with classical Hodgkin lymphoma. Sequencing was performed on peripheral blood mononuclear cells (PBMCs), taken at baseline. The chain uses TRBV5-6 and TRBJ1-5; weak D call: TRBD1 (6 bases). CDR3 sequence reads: CASSLGMGGRSNQPQHF. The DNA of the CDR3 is TGTGCCAGCAGCCTAGGGATGGGGGGGCGCAGCAATCAGCCCCAGCATTTT.